These 27 T cell receptor beta chains originate from one sample sequenced in a study of blood T cell repertoires in COVID-19. TCRdb's table, derived via immunoSEQ multiplex PCR, lists solely in-frame clones and lacks some. This sample has approximately 230,000 clones; 83% occur once, and the top ten carry roughly 5%. The sequenced sample consisted of peripheral blood. These receptors were obtained from a man older than 75 with acute or convalescent COVID-19.

This clone occurred once. This chain links TRBV29-1 with TRBJ2-5, with D maybe TRBD2 (6 bases). This CDR3 is built from 12 residues. Germline lookup yields CDR1 SQVTM and CDR2 ANQGSEA. Trimming shortened V by 8 bases and J by 0 bases, and 10 bases separated the two germline ends. The CDR3 reads CSFSGHQETQYF. In DNA, the CDR3 is TGCAGCTTTAGCGGCCACCAAGAGACCCAGTACTTC. The full variable domain, with the rest looked up from reference TRBV29-1 and TRBJ2-5, is SAVISQKPSRDICQRGTSLTIQCQVDSQVTMMFWYRQQPGQSLTLIATANQGSEATYESGFVIDKFPISRPNLTFSTLTVSNMSPEDSSIYLCSFSGHQETQYFGPGTRLLVL.

This clone appeared a few times. V usage is TRBV11-2 and J usage is TRBJ2-3, with TRBD2 identical over 7 bases. J was trimmed by 2 bases and V by 5 bases; bases with no gene match: 7. There are 15 residues in the CDR3. Germline lookup yields CDR1 SGHAT and CDR2 FQNNGV. The CDR3 is CASSPTGLPTDTQYF. CDR3 sequence (DNA): TGTGCCAGCAGCCCAACGGGACTACCCACAGATACGCAGTATTTT.

The chain combines TRBV11-2 with TRBJ1-2; possible D gene TRBD1, 6 bases. V dropped 1 base and J dropped 0 bases, with 15 bases sitting between them. The CDR3 covers 17 residues. Germline V gene lookup returns CDR1 SGHAT and CDR2 FQNNGV. In nucleotides, the CDR3 is TGTGCCAGCAGCTTAGGTCCGACAGGAGCGACTAACTATGGCTACACCTTC. As protein: CASSLGPTGATNYGYTF.

V gene TRBV30 combines with J gene TRBJ2-7; 7 positions match TRBD1. CDR1 is GTSNPN, CDR2 SVGIG, per germline (reference sequence). This CDR3 spans 14 amino acids. V trimming: 3 bases; J trimming: 1 base; junction bases outside the gene matches: 6. The CDR3 reads CAWRATGMSYEQYF. The CDR3, as DNA: TGTGCCTGGAGGGCGACAGGGATGTCCTACGAGCAGTACTTC.

J is TRBJ1-6 and V is TRBV18, with TRBD1 identical over 11 bases. The CDR3 sequence is 15 residues long. Trimming cost V 3 bases and J 9 bases; bases outside gene matches: 4. The germline V gene has CDR1 KGHSH and CDR2 LQKENI. Here the CDR3 DNA reads TGTGCCAGCTCACCCGGGACAGGGGGATTTTCACCCCTCCACTTT. It specifies CASSPGTGGFSPLHF.

The chain has TRBV24-1 and TRBJ2-3; the D gene is possibly TRBD2 (6 bases). Looked up from germline, CDR1 is KGHDR and CDR2 is SFDVKD. This CDR3 has 17 amino acids. V was pared by 5 bases and J by 4 bases, with 21 bases between. CDR3 nucleotides: TGTGCCACCAGTGCCGCGGGGACTGGCGAGTGGGCAGATACGCAGTATTTT. It specifies CATSAAGTGEWADTQYF.

This clone was picked up a small number of times. Distinct nucleotide sequences in the sample also encode this CDR3. The chain has TRBV7-9 and TRBJ2-7, with 7 bases lining up with TRBD2. Germline CDR1 and CDR2: SEHNR and FQNEAQ (reference sequence). The CDR3 runs to 15 residues. J lost 3 bases, V lost 5 bases, and 10 bases had no gene match. In nucleotides, the CDR3 is TGTGCCAGCAGCCTATCTGGCGGGGGAAGCTACGAGCAGTACTTC. Its protein is CASSLSGGGSYEQYF.

The rearrangement links TRBV11-3 to TRBJ1-1; D is ambiguous. The CDR3 contains 13 residues. V lost 5 bases and J lost 4, with 11 bases in between. Germline CDR1 reads SGHNT; CDR2 reads YENEEA. The CDR3 loop reads CASSNTVGTEAFF. CDR3 bases: TGTGCCAGCAGCAACACCGTTGGCACTGAAGCTTTCTTT.

This clone was counted only a few times. V and J are TRBV27 and TRBJ2-1; 8 bases are shared with TRBD1. The CDR3 is 15 residues long. Germline CDR1 is MNHEY and CDR2 is SMNVEV (reference sequence). V shed 2 bases and J 9 bases; nucleotides not matched to a gene: 9. The CDR3 DNA sequence: TGTGCCAGCAGTTTAGCAGGGGGCGCTTACGGTGAGCAGTTCTTC. Its translation is CASSLAGGAYGEQFF.

The chain joins TRBV7-9 to TRBJ1-1; D might be TRBD1 (5 bases). The CDR3 length is 16 residues. Germline loops: CDR1 SEHNR, CDR2 FQNEAQ (reference sequence). V gave up 5 bases and J gave up 3 bases, with 19 bases separating them. Here the CDR3 reads CASSPPLGIGDTEAFF. The DNA of the CDR3 is TGTGCCAGCAGCCCCCCCCTGGGGATAGGGGACACTGAAGCTTTCTTT. Filled out from reference TRBV7-9 and TRBJ1-1, the complete variable domain reads DTGVSQNPRHKITKRGQNVTFRCDPISEHNRLYWYRQTLGQGPEFLTYFQNEAQLEKSRLLSDRFSAERPKGSFSTLEIQRTEQGDSAMYLCASSPPLGIGDTEAFFGQGTRLTVV.

The V and J genes are TRBV7-9 and TRBJ2-5, with D perhaps TRBD1 (5 bases). The CDR3 is made up of 16 amino acids. Trimming took 5 bases from V and 1 from J, leaving 17 bases between them. Looked up from germline, CDR1 is SEHNR and CDR2 is FQNEAQ (reference sequence). CDR3 sequence reads: CASSPRQPRTQETQYF. CDR3 DNA sequence: TGTGCCAGCAGCCCGCGACAGCCGAGGACCCAAGAGACCCAGTACTTC.

This clone was detected a few times. The chain employs TRBV7-2 and TRBJ2-5; no firm D call. Germline assignment: CDR1 SGHTA and CDR2 FQGNSA. This CDR3 region has 11 residues. The germline V and J ends were trimmed by 5 bases and 7 bases, with 8 bases remaining between them. Here the CDR3 reads CASSPYPTQYF. CDR3 coding DNA: TGTGCCAGCAGCCCCTATCCGACCCAGTACTTC.

The V call is TRBV18, the J call TRBJ1-1; D is undetermined. CDR3 length equals 11 residues. V gave up 7 bases and J gave up 6 bases, with 9 bases separating them. CDR1 is KGHSH and CDR2 is LQKENI in the germline V gene. DNA for the CDR3: TGTGCCAGCTACACGTTGGCTGAAGCTTTCTTT. It is translated as CASYTLAEAFF. The entire variable domain, with the rest obtained from reference TRBV18 and TRBJ1-1, is as follows: NAGVMQNPRHLVRRRGQEARLRCSPMKGHSHVYWYRQLPEEGLKFMVYLQKENIIDESGMPKERFSAEFPKEGPSILRIQQVVRGDSAAYFCASYTLAEAFFGQGTRLTVV.

In its sample, this clone was seen once. V usage is TRBV5-6 and J usage is TRBJ2-7, with 9 bases lining up with TRBD1. Trimming removed 3 bases from V and 4 bases from J; junction bases left unmatched: 5. Germline CDR1 SGHDT, CDR2 YYEEEE. The CDR3 consists of 14 residues. The CDR3 DNA reads TGTGCCAGCAGCTCCACAGGGGGCGGTTACGAGCAGTACTTC. It specifies CASSSTGGGYEQYF.

The chain couples TRBV10-3 to TRBJ2-5; TRBD1 might be the D (5 bases). Germline CDR1 and CDR2: ENHRY and SYGVKD. Trimming removed 10 bases from V and 1 base from J, with 13 bases in between. CDR3 length equals 13 residues. The CDR3 protein is CATHQGFQETQYF. The CDR3, as DNA: TGTGCCACCCACCAGGGATTCCAAGAGACCCAGTACTTC.

The chain employs TRBV29-1 and TRBJ1-2; 7 bases match TRBD1. Germline V gene data show CDR1 as SQVTM and CDR2 as ANQGSEA. CDR3 length: 13 amino acids. V shed 7 bases, J shed 3 bases, and the junction held 8 bases outside the gene matches. The CDR3 coding sequence is TGCAGCGATTGGGACAGTTCCCACTATGGCTACACCTTC. Its protein product is CSDWDSSHYGYTF.

This clone was detected a few times. CDR3 loop: CASSVQMNTEAFF. The CDR3 DNA is TGTGCCAGCAGTGTCCAGATGAACACTGAAGCTTTCTTT. The V and J genes are TRBV2 and TRBJ1-1; D remains ambiguous. The CDR3 is 13 amino acids. V was shortened by 4 bases and J by 0 bases, with 6 bases between the two germline ends. Germline loops: CDR1 SNHLY, CDR2 FYNNEI.

The rearrangement uses TRBV19 and TRBJ1-3; D is possibly TRBD1 (5 bases). This CDR3 has 16 residues. Germline CDR1 reads LNHDA; CDR2 reads SQIVND (reference sequence). Trimming pared 3 bases from V and 0 bases from J, leaving 12 bases between. CDR3 nucleotide sequence: TGTGCCAGTAGTATGGCGGGGGTTAGCTCTGGAAACACCATATATTTT. Encoded protein: CASSMAGVSSGNTIYF.

The chain combines TRBV28 with TRBJ2-4; tentatively, D is TRBD1 (5 bases). The length of the CDR3 is 15 residues. The germline CDR1 and CDR2 sequences are MDHEN and SYDVKM. V was cut by 2 bases and J by 3 bases, with 11 bases left in between. CDR3 loop: CASSLDNRYKNIQYF. As DNA, the CDR3 is TGTGCCAGCAGTTTAGATAACAGGTACAAAAACATTCAGTACTTC.

Written as DNA, the CDR3 is TGTGCCAGCACTAGCGGGGGCGGTAGGGAGACCCAGTACTTC. It is translated as CASTSGGGRETQYF. The V gene is TRBV2, the J gene TRBJ2-5, with 10 bases aligning to TRBD2. Germline CDR1 SNHLY, CDR2 FYNNEI. V shed 7 bases and J 5 bases; nucleotides not matched to a gene: 7. This CDR3 has 14 amino acids.

The count of this clone is one. V gene TRBV19 combines with J gene TRBJ2-6, with D uncertain. This CDR3 has 17 amino acids. Trimming removed 3 bases from V and 2 bases from J, with 14 bases in between. CDR1 is LNHDA and CDR2 is SQIVND in the germline V gene (reference sequence). The DNA for the CDR3 is TGTGCCAGTAGTATTCCCCGCTATATGACTGGGGCCAACGTCCTGACTTTC. It specifies CASSIPRYMTGANVLTF.

The chain couples TRBV7-8 to TRBJ1-6, with D unresolved. The CDR3 is made up of 14 amino acids. Germline V gene sequence: CDR1 SGHVS, CDR2 FQNEAQ. Trimming cost V 2 bases and J 5 bases, with 7 bases left between them. The DNA of the CDR3 is TGTGCCAGCAGCTTACCCGGGGATAATTCACCCCTCCACTTT. Its protein is CASSLPGDNSPLHF.

The chain links TRBV7-9 to TRBJ2-7; 7 positions match TRBD2. Germline values: CDR1 SEHNR, CDR2 FQNEAQ (reference sequence). The junction had 6 bases not matched to a gene; V was cut back by 4 bases and J by 0 bases. This CDR3 comprises 15 residues. CDR3 protein: CASSSGGLSSYEQYF. CDR3 in DNA: TGTGCCAGCAGCTCCGGGGGGTTAAGCTCCTACGAGCAGTACTTC.

On this clone: Other DNA sequences of this sample code for an identical CDR3. The V gene is TRBV5-1, the J gene TRBJ2-1; 9 bases map to TRBD2. Germline V gene data show CDR1 as SGHRS and CDR2 as YFSETQ. Trimming cost V 0 bases and J 4 bases; bases outside gene matches: 5. CDR3 length: 16 amino acids. The CDR3 nucleotides read TGCGCCAGCAGCTTGGTGCTAGCGGGGCCTTACAATGAGCAGTTCTTC. Its translation: CASSLVLAGPYNEQFF.

This chain links TRBV6-1 with TRBJ2-7; 14 bases fit TRBD2. Unmatched junction bases numbered 10, after V lost 4 bases and J lost 2 bases. The CDR3 length is 18 residues. The V gene's germline CDR1 is MNHNS and CDR2 SASEGT. Here the CDR3 reads CASSGTSGRPRRTYEQYF. CDR3 nucleotides: TGTGCCAGCAGTGGGACTAGCGGGAGGCCACGGCGAACCTACGAGCAGTACTTC.

The genes are TRBV3-1 (or the pseudogene TRBV3-2) and TRBJ2-1, with 7 bases matching TRBD2. With V trimmed by 5 bases and J by 3 bases, 7 bases remained unmatched. Germline V gives CDR1 LGHDT, CDR2 YNNKEL (reference sequence). This CDR3 contains 15 residues. The CDR3 DNA sequence: TGTGCCAGCAGCTTGGACCCGGGGGGCTACAATGAGCAGTTCTTC. Amino acids: CASSLDPGGYNEQFF.

The chain carries TRBV5-5 and TRBJ1-1; D might be TRBD1 (5 bases). The V and J ends lost 2 bases and 3 bases respectively, with 11 bases between them. This CDR3 has 14 amino acids. CDR1 SGHKS and CDR2 YYEKEE come from the germline V gene (reference sequence). Here the CDR3 reads CASSFAGWDTEAFF. The CDR3 bases are TGTGCCAGCAGCTTTGCAGGGTGGGACACTGAAGCTTTCTTT.